This is a list of T cell receptor beta chains from one sample in a study of control samples from healthy donors and cancer patients. The method was immunoSEQ multiplex PCR; TCRdb's version includes in-frame clones alone and lacks a portion of them. The sample has tens of thousands of clones, more than 75% seen once. Sequencing was carried out using PBMCs. The source of these receptors is a woman aged 45-60 years with lung cancer. Both conserved end residues are part of each CDR3. D genes are given only for firm matches. Size values are once, few and many counts, or a class for expanded clones, and some rows have none.

V gene,J gene,D gene,clone size,CDR3 DNA,CDR3 protein
TRBV7-2,TRBJ1-3,NA,NA,TGTGCCAGCAGCTCCTATAAGGCACAGGGTTCTGGAAACACCATATATTTT,CASSSYKAQGSGNTIYF
TRBV28,TRBJ2-7,NA,NA,TGTGCCAGCAGTTTAGGATTAGCGTCAAGCGAGCAGTACTTC,CASSLGLASSEQYF
TRBV19,TRBJ2-5,NA,few,TGTGCCAGTAGTTCCCCAGGCTCGGAAGAGACCCAGTACTTC,CASSSPGSEETQYF
TRBV11-2,TRBJ2-2,NA,NA,TGTGCCAGCAGCTTTCAACAGGGCTCCGGGGAGCTGTTTTTT,CASSFQQGSGELFF
TRBV5-1,TRBJ1-2,NA,NA,TGCGCCAGCAGGGTAGGCACGCATGGCCAGGGAAGCGAAATAAGCTATGGCTACACCTTC,CASRVGTHGQGSEISYGYTF
TRBV7-9,TRBJ1-4,NA,NA,TGTGCCAGCAGCTTAACGGGGGGTGAAAAACTGTTTTTT,CASSLTGGEKLFF
TRBV2,TRBJ2-5,NA,NA,TGTGCCAGCAGTGATGGGGGACAATGGGGGACCCAGTACTTC,CASSDGGQWGTQYF
TRBV11-2,TRBJ1-1,TRBD1,NA,TGTGCCAGCAGCAATGGACAGGGATACTCATTCCTCATGAACACTGAAGCTTTCTTT,CASSNGQGYSFLMNTEAFF
TRBV6-2/TRBV6-3,TRBJ2-7,NA,NA,TGTGCCAGCAGTAGACAGGACTACGAGCAGTACTTC,CASSRQDYEQYF
TRBV18,TRBJ2-2,NA,NA,TGTGCCAGCTCACTCAACCAAATTATTTCGTGGGCAGCGAACACCGGGGAGCTGTTTTTT,CASSLNQIISWAANTGELFF
TRBV7-9,TRBJ2-7,NA,NA,TGTGCCAGCAGCTTAGCTAAGAACATTTCCTACGAGCAGTACTTC,CASSLAKNISYEQYF
TRBV27,TRBJ2-1,TRBD2,medium-sized,TGTGCCAGCAGTTGGGGCGGGGGGGCTCAATACAATGAGCAGTTCTTC,CASSWGGGAQYNEQFF
TRBV5-1,TRBJ2-3,NA,NA,TGCGCCAGCAGCTTGGCGGCAGGGGCTGGGGCAGATACGCAGTATTTT,CASSLAAGAGADTQYF
TRBV7-2,TRBJ1-6,NA,NA,TGTGCCAGCAACGTCAGGGGCCCCAATTCACCCCTCCACTTT,CASNVRGPNSPLHF
TRBV6-4,TRBJ2-1,NA,NA,TGTGCCAGCAGCCGGGACCCCTACAATGAGCAGTTCTTC,CASSRDPYNEQFF
TRBV27,TRBJ1-1,NA,NA,TGTGCCACCAGGGTCTTAAGTGGCACTGAAGCTTTCTTT,CATRVLSGTEAFF